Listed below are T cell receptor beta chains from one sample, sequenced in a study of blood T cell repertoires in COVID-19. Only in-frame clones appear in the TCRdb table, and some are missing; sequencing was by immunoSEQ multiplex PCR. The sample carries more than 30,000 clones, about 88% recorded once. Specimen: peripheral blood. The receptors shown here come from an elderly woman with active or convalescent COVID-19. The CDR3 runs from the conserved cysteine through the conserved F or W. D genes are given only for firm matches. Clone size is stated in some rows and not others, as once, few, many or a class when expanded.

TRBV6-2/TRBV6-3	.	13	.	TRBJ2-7	TGTGCCAGCAGTAAGTCAGGATCCTACGAGCAGTACTTC	CASSKSGSYEQYF
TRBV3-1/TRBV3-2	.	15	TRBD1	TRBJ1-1	TGTGCCAGCAGCCAAGGACAGGGAAGGAACACTGAAGCTTTCTTT	CASSQGQGRNTEAFF
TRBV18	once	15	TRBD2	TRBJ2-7	TGTGCCAGCACAGGGACTAGCGGGAGACCCTACGAGCAGTACTTC	CASTGTSGRPYEQYF
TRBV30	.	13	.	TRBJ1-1	TGTGCCTGGACCCGGAAGCGGAACACTGAAGCTTTCTTT	CAWTRKRNTEAFF
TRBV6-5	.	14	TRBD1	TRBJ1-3	TGTGCCAGCAGGGGACAGGGATCTGGAAACACCATATATTTT	CASRGQGSGNTIYF
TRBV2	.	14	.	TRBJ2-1	TGTGCCAGCAGTGACTTCAGTCAGGGAAATGAGCAGTTCTTC	CASSDFSQGNEQFF
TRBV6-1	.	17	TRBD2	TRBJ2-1	TGTGCCAGCAGTGACCAGCTAGCGGGGGGGCCCTACAATGAGCAGTTCTTC	CASSDQLAGGPYNEQFF
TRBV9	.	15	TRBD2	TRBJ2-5	TGTGCCAGCAGCGTAAGGCGGGGGGAGGTGGAGACCCAGTACTTC	CASSVRRGEVETQYF
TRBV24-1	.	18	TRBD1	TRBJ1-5	TGTGCCACCAGTGATTTCGGGACAGAAAAGCCAACGAATCAGCCCCAGCATTTT	CATSDFGTEKPTNQPQHF
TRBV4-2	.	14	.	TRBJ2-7	TGTGCCAGCAGCCAACGGGGAGGATTCTACGAGCAGTACTTC	CASSQRGGFYEQYF
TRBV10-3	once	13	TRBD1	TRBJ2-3	TGTGCCATCAAGGGACAGAGCACAGATACGCAGTATTTT	CAIKGQSTDTQYF
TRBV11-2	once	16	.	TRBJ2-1	TGTGCCAGCAGCTTAGAAGGGAGGTGGAGTCGCGATGAGCAGTTCTTC	CASSLEGRWSRDEQFF
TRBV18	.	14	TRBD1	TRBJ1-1	TGTGCCAGCTCATCAGACAGGGTGTACACTGAAGCTTTCTTT	CASSSDRVYTEAFF
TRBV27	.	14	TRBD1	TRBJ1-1	TGTGCCAGCAGTTTGGGACAGGGTTTAGGCGAAGCTTTCTTT	CASSLGQGLGEAFF
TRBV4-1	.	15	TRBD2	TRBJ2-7	TGCGCCAGCGCATCCGGGACTAGCGGCTCCTACGAGCAGTACTTC	CASASGTSGSYEQYF
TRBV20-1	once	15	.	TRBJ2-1	TGCAGTGCTAGTCGTTCAGTCCCCTCCTACAATGAGCAGTTCTTC	CSASRSVPSYNEQFF
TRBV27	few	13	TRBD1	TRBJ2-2	TGTGCCAGCAGACAGGGGGCCTCCGGGGAGCTGTTTTTT	CASRQGASGELFF
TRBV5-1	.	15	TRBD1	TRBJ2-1	TGCGCCAGCAGCACAGGGGGCAGCTCCTACAATGAGCAGTTCTTC	CASSTGGSSYNEQFF
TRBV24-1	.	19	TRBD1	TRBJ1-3	TGTGCCACCAGTGATTTGCAAGTTGGGACAGGAAAATATAGGGACACCATATATTTT	CATSDLQVGTGKYRDTIYF
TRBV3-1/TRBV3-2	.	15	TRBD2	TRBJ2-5	TGTGCCAGTCAACTAGCGGGGGGACCCCAAGAGACCCAGTACTTC	CASQLAGGPQETQYF
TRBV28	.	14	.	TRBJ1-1	TGTGCCAGCAGTCGTCTGACACCGAACACTGAAGCTTTCTTT	CASSRLTPNTEAFF
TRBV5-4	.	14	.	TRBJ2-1	TGTGCCAGCAGCGCCGGCTGGTCCCAGGATGAGCAGTTCTTC	CASSAGWSQDEQFF
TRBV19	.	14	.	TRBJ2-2	TGTGCCAGTAAAGCCAGGACGAACACCGGGGAGCTGTTTTTT	CASKARTNTGELFF
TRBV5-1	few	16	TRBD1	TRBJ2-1	TGCGCCAGCAGCTCAAACACCGGGACAGGGGACAATGAGCAGTTCTTC	CASSSNTGTGDNEQFF
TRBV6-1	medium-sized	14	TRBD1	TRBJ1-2	TGTGCCAGCAGTGAAAGACAGGGGTTGAATGGCTACACCTTC	CASSERQGLNGYTF
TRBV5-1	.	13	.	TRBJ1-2	TGCGCCAGCAGCTTGAAGGGGGAGTATGGCTACACCTTC	CASSLKGEYGYTF
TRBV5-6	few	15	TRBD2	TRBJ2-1	TGTGCCAGCAGCTCAGGGACTAGCGGGGGGGCCTTCCGGTTCTTC	CASSSGTSGGAFRFF
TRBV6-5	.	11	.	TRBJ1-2	TGTGCCAGCAGCCCCTACTATGGCTACACCTTC	CASSPYYGYTF